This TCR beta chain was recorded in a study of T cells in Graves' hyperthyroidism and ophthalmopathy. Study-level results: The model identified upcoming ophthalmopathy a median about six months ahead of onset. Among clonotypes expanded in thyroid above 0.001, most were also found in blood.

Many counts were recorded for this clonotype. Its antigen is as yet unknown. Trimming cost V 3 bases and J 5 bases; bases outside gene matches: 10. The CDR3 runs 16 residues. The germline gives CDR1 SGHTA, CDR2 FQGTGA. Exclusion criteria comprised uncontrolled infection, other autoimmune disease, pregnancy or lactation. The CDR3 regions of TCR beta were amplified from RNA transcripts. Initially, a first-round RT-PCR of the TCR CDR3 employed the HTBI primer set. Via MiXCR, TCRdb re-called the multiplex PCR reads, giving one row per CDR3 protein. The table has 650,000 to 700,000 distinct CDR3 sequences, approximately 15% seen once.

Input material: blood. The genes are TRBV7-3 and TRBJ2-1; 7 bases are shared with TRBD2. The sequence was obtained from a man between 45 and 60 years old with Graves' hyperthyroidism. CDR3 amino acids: CASSFASGGPHNEQFF. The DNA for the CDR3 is TGTGCCAGCAGCTTCGCTAGCGGAGGACCTCACAATGAGCAGTTCTTC.